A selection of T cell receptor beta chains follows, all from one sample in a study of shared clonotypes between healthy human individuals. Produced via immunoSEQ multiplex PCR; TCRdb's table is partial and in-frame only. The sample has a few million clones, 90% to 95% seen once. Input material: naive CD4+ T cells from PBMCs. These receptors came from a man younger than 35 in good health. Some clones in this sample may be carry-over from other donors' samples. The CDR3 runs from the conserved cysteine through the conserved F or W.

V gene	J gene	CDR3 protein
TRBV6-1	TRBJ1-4	CASSEGRVWGGEKLFF
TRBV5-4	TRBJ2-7	CASSLEQGSVFEQYF
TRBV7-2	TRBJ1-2	CASSFDLGRANGYTF
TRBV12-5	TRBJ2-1	CASAYMDKAEQFF
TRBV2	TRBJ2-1	CASRRGTSVSSYNEQFF
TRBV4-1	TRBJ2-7	CASSYPGPIYEQYF
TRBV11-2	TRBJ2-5	CASRLGETQYF
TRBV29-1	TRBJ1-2	CSVEDLTGNYGYTF
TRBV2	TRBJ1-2	CASSEARVSPYGYTF
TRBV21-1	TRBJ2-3	CASSRHRTACTDTQYF
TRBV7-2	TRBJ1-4	CASSLRLTGLNEKLFF
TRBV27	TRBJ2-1	CASSLSRGNNEQFF
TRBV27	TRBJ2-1	CASSPLGAGGGNEQFF
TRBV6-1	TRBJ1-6	CASSDRGRTNSPLHF
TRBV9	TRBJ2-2	CASSVTGGDTGELFF
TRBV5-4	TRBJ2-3	CASSVGTGGPRDTQYF
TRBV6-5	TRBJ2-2	CASSYDGTGELFF
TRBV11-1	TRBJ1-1	CASSLRDVSGAFF
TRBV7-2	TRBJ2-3	CASRSTAGGPRDTQYF
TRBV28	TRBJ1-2	CASSLDFGYTF
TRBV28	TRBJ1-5	CATKKGGGNQPQHF
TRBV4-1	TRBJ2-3	CASSLAGGPGTDTQYF
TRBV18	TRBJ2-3	CASSPTLAGGPTDTQYF
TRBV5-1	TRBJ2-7	CASSLGSALEQYF
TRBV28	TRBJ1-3	CASSSPRYSGNTIYF
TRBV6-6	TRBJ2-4	CASSPIRGKNIQYF
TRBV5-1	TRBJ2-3	CASSGGQTDTQYF
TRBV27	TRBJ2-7	CASSPQVQTSYEQYF
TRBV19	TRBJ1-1	CASRLGTVNTEAFF
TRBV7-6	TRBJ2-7	CASAGRGSSYEQYF
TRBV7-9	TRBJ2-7	CASSLIGTGGSGTHF
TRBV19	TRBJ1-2	CASSLIPGGYTF
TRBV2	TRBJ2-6	CASSWTGGAGANVLTF
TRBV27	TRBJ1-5	CASSSRPGAGKGNSNQPQHF
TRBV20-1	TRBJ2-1	CSAPRYNEQFF
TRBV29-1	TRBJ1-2	CSVDAAGMNGYTF
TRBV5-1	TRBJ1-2	CASSPDRSNYGYTF
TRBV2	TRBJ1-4	CASSETPGTTNEKLFF
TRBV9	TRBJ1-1	CASSRGGSRTTNTEAFF
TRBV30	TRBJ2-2	CAWSPKTGQPNTGELFF
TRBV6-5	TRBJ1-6	CASRADRDSPLHF
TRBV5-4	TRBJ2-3	CASSEGLDDTQYF
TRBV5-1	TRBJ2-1	CASSTIDTGYNEQFF
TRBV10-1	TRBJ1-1	CASSAQVGGEAFF
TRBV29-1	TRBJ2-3	CSGETGGTDTQYF
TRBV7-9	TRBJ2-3	CASSSTPLGQGGGDTQYF
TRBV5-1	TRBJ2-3	CASTLEPLSDTQYF
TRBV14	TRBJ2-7	CASSHTTLGEQYF
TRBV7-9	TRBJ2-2	CASSLRSTGWTGELFF
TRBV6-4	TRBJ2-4	CASSGARRGDIQYF
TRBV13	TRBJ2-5	CASSFSPTEETQYF
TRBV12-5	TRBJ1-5	CASKPAGNQPQHF
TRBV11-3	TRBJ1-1	CASSLESSEAFF
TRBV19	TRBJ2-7	CATLGGQPAYEQYF
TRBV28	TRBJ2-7	CASSLVPAGSYEQYF